This entry is about one T cell receptor beta chain. What it binds is unknown. This sample is part of a study of human T cells and chemical hapten exposure. Background on the study: Per-sample TCR yield variability stemmed mainly from small pooled library volume differences. Study observations and caveats: Correlating positively with patch test score were the PT1 expanded TCR counts.

TCRdb re-analysed the RACE reads in MiXCR, keeping a single row per CDR3 protein. The table records around 150,000 distinct CDR3 sequences, approximately 15% of them present only once. Germline V gene lookup returns CDR1 SGHRS and CDR2 YFSETQ. CDR3 length: 14 amino acids. With 5 bases removed from V and 0 bases from J, the gap between germline ends came to 12 bases. The time point was: patch test 1, 2 weeks after DPC sensitization. Regarding treatment: therapeutic diphenylcyclopropenone sensitization with weekly scalp DPC. The chain recombines TRBV5-1 with TRBJ2-7; D unresolved. The sequencing here drew on whole blood, taken in connection with sensitization to the hapten diphenylcyclopropenone (DPC). The sequence derives from a woman in her 30s with alopecia areata. Some clones in this sample may be carry-over from other donors' samples. The CDR3 reads CASRIHPSSYEQYF. CDR3 bases: TGCGCCAGCAGAATCCACCCCAGCTCCTACGAGCAGTACTTC.